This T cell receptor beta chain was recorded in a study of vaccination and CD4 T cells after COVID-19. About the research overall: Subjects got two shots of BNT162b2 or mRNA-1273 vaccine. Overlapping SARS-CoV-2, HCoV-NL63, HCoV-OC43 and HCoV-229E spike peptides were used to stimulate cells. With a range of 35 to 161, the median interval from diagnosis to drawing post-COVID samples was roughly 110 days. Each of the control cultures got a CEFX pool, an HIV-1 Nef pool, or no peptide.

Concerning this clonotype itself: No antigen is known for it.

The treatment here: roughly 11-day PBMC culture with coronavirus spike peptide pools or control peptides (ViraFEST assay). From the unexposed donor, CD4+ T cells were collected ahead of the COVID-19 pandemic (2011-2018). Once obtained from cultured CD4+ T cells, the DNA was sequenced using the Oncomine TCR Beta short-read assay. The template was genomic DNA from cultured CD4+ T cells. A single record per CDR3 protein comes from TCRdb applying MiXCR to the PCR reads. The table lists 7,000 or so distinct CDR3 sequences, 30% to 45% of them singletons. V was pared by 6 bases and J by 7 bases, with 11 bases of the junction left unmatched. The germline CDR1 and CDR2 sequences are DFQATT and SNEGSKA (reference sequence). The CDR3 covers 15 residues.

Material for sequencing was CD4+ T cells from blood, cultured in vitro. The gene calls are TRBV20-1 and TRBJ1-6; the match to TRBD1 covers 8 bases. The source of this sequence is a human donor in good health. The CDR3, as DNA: TGCAGTGCGCTGTATCGGACAGGGCGGAATTCACCCCTCCACTTT. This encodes CSALYRTGRNSPLHF.